A selection of T cell receptor beta chains follows, all from one sample in a study of blood T cell repertoires in COVID-19. Sequencing was performed with immunoSEQ multiplex PCR; in TCRdb, only in-frame clones are kept and a portion is missing. The table includes under 55,000 clones, around 80% detected once. Sequencing input: peripheral blood. These receptor sequences come from a man between 65 and 80 years old with acute or convalescent COVID-19. CDR3s include the opening cysteine and the closing phenylalanine or tryptophan. A D gene is named only where the DNA matches it firmly. Only some rows state a clone size, as once, few, many or a class for expanded clones.

j_call | clone_size | v_call | d_call | cdr3_aa
TRBJ1-5 | - | TRBV27 | - | CASSPTAGGVLQPQHF
TRBJ2-5 | - | TRBV30 | TRBD2 | CAWSRGLAGGPETQYF
TRBJ1-1 | - | TRBV28 | TRBD1 | CASSFYGTGNTEAFF
TRBJ2-7 | - | TRBV6-5 | - | CASRKGGPPYEQYF
TRBJ2-1 | - | TRBV3-1/TRBV3-2 | - | CASARLLGSPYNEQFF
TRBJ2-1 | - | TRBV6-6 | TRBD2 | CASSSQLAGLRNEQFF
TRBJ1-1 | - | TRBV4-1 | - | CASSQVGGLTEAFF
TRBJ1-1 | - | TRBV29-1 | - | CSVVSRGSEAFF
TRBJ2-2 | - | TRBV5-1 | - | CASSLTGTGMTGELFF
TRBJ1-2 | - | TRBV13 | TRBD1 | CASSAQGAGLYGYTF
TRBJ2-5 | - | TRBV10-3 | - | CAISNRVQETQYF
TRBJ2-5 | - | TRBV5-1 | TRBD2 | CASSFTSGGSQETQYF
TRBJ2-1 | - | TRBV29-1 | TRBD2 | CSITSTGLAAPWSYNEQFF
TRBJ2-5 | - | TRBV29-1 | - | CSVRGQLQETQYF
TRBJ2-1 | - | TRBV30 | TRBD1 | CAWSGRQGVNEQFF
TRBJ2-5 | - | TRBV11-3 | - | CASSPLGNSGQETQYF
TRBJ2-7 | - | TRBV7-2 | TRBD2 | CASSLYSASGAYEQYF
TRBJ1-1 | - | TRBV27 | - | CASSLSWVSGSTEAFF
TRBJ1-1 | - | TRBV19 | TRBD1 | CASSIRRGTGMNTEAFF
TRBJ2-3 | - | TRBV21-1 | - | CASSEGRPGSGTTDTQYF
TRBJ1-2 | - | TRBV29-1 | - | CSVEFGYGYTF
TRBJ2-1 | - | TRBV7-2 | TRBD2 | CASSFGLAGYYNEQFF
TRBJ2-7 | - | TRBV19 | TRBD1 | CASSNGQGTYEQYF
TRBJ2-1 | few | TRBV28 | - | CASSLNPGLYNEQFF
TRBJ2-3 | - | TRBV7-9 | - | CASRGGPSTDTQYF